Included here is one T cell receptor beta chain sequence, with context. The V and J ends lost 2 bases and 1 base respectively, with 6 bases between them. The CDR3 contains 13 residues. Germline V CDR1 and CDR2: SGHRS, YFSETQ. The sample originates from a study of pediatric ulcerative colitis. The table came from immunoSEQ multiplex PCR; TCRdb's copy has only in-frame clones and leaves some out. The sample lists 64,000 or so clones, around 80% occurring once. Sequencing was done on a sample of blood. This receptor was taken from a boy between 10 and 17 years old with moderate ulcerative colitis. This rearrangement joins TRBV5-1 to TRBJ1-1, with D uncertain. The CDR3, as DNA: TGCGCCAGCAGCTTCCCGGAGAACACTGAAGCTTTCTTT. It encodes CASSFPENTEAFF.